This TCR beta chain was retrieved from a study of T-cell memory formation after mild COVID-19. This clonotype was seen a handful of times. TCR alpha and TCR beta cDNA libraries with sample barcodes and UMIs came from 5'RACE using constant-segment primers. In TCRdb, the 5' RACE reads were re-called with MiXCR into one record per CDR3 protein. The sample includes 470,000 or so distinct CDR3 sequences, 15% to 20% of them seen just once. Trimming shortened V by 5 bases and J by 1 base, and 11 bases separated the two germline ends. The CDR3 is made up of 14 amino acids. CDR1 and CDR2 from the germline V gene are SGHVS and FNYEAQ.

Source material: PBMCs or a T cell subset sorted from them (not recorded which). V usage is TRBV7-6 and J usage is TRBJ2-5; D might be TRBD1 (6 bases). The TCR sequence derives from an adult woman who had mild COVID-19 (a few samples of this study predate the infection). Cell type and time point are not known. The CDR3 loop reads CASSAGTTQETQYF. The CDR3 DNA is TGTGCCAGCAGCGCCGGGACAACCCAAGAGACCCAGTACTTC. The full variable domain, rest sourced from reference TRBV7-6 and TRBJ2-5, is GAGVSQSPRYKVTKRGQDVALRCDPISGHVSLYWYRQALGQGPEFLTYFNYEAQQDKSGLPNDRFSAERPEGSISTLTIQRTEQRDSAMYRCASSAGTTQETQYFGPGTRLLVL.